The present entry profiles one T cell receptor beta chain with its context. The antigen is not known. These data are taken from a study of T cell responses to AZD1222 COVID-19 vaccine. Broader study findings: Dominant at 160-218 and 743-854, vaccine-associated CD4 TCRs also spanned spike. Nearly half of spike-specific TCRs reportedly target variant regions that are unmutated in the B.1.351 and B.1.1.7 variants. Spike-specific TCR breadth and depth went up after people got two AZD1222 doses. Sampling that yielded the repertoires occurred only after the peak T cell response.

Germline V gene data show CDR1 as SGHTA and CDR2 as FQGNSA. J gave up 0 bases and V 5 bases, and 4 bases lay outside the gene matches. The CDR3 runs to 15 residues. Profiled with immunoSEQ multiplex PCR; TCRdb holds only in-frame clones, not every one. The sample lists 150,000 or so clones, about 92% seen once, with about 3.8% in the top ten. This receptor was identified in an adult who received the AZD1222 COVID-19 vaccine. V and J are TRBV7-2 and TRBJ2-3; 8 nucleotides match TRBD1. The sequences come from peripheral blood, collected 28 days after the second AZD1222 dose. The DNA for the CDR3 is TGTGCCAGCAGCAACCGGGACAGGAGCACAGATACGCAGTATTTT. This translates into CASSNRDRSTDTQYF.